Listed below are T cell receptor beta chains from one sample, sequenced in a study of T cells after yellow fever vaccination. Each CDR3 protein gets one entry after TCRdb re-called the 5' RACE reads with MiXCR. Among more than 300,000 distinct CDR3 sequences, approximately 4.5% were seen once, and the ten largest hold roughly a fifth. Source: PBMCs, taken 15 days after the yellow fever booster vaccination. The receptors derive from a man aged 18 to 29 who received the YFV17D yellow fever vaccine. CDR3s include the opening cysteine and the closing phenylalanine or tryptophan. The D gene is left open where the match is weak. Clone size is shown for a subset of rows, as once, few, many or a class of expanded clone.

v_call	j_call	d_call	clone_size	cdr3_length	cdr3_nt	cdr3_aa
TRBV5-1	TRBJ2-5	TRBD2	few	16	TGCGCCAGCAGCGCCGGACTAGCGGGGGACCAAGAGACCCAGTACTTC	CASSAGLAGDQETQYF
TRBV7-2	TRBJ2-3	NA	many	15	TGTGCCAGCAGCTTAGCGGGGGTAGGAGTGGGTACGCAGTATTTT	CASSLAGVGVGTQYF
TRBV20-1	TRBJ2-1	TRBD2	NA	12	TGCAGTGCTGAGCGGGGGGGCAATGAGCAGTTCTTC	CSAERGGNEQFF
TRBV5-5	TRBJ2-7	TRBD1	NA	15	TGTGCCAGCAGCCCCGCCGACAGGGTGGCCGACGAGCAGTACTTC	CASSPADRVADEQYF
TRBV9	TRBJ1-4	NA	many	14	TGTGCCAGCAGTTCCGACGCAACTAATGAAAAACTGTTTTTT	CASSSDATNEKLFF
TRBV20-1	TRBJ2-1	NA	NA	15	TGCAGTGCTAGAGATTTTCGGCTTGCCGACGGTGAGCAGTTCTTC	CSARDFRLADGEQFF
TRBV7-8	TRBJ1-5	TRBD1	few	15	TGTGCCAGCAGCCCAGGGGGGGGCCGGGCTCAGCCCCAGCATTTT	CASSPGGGRAQPQHF
TRBV7-2	TRBJ2-7	NA	many	13	TGTGCCAGCAGCCCGGACAGCCTCTACGAGCAGTACTTC	CASSPDSLYEQYF
TRBV11-2	TRBJ2-2	NA	few	15	TGTGCCAGCAGCATGACAGCGTCGGGCACCGGGGAGCTGTTTTTT	CASSMTASGTGELFF
TRBV2	TRBJ1-1	NA	many	13	TGTGCCAGCAGTGAAAGGGTTTTCGCTGAAGCTTTCTTT	CASSERVFAEAFF
TRBV5-1	TRBJ2-2	NA	many	14	TGCGCCAGCAGCTTGGGAGCAGCCACCGGGGAGCTGTTTTTT	CASSLGAATGELFF
TRBV9	TRBJ2-1	NA	NA	12	TGTGCCAGCAGCGTTTCAGCAGGAAGGCAGTTCTTC	CASSVSAGRQFF
TRBV4-1	TRBJ1-1	NA	few	15	TGCGCCAGCAGCCAAGGAATTGGGACGAACACTGAAGCTTTCTTT	CASSQGIGTNTEAFF
TRBV5-1	TRBJ1-1	TRBD1	many	15	TGCGCCAGCAGCTCGACAGGGGGTAGTATTGATGAAGCTTTCTTT	CASSSTGGSIDEAFF
TRBV20-1	TRBJ2-3	TRBD2	many	14	TGCAGTGCTAGGGCGGGGGTTAGCACAGATACGCAGTATTTT	CSARAGVSTDTQYF
TRBV28	TRBJ2-6	NA	many	21	TGTGCCAGCACCCCTAGAGGTCTTGGCGGGGGCGTTGGGGCTGGGGCCAACGTCCTGACTTTC	CASTPRGLGGGVGAGANVLTF
TRBV3-1	TRBJ1-6	NA	NA	14	TGTGCCAGCAGCCCCCGCCAGGGACGGTCACCCCTCCACTTT	CASSPRQGRSPLHF
TRBV7-2	TRBJ1-6	NA	NA	16	TGTGCCAGCAACAATCGGCGGAGCTCCTATAATTCACCCCTCCACTTT	CASNNRRSSYNSPLHF
TRBV6-5	TRBJ1-4	TRBD1	NA	16	TGTGCCAGCAGTTACGCGACAGGGGCAACTAATGAAAAACTGTTTTTT	CASSYATGATNEKLFF
TRBV5-1	TRBJ2-5	NA	many	14	TGCGCCAGCAGCTTGTTACCAGGCGGCGAGACCCAGTACTTC	CASSLLPGGETQYF
TRBV3-1	TRBJ2-1	NA	many	15	TGTGCCAGCAGCCTCGGACGGCAGTCATACAATGAGCAGTTCTTC	CASSLGRQSYNEQFF
TRBV6-5	TRBJ2-5	NA	many	16	TGTGCCAGCAGTTACTCGATACCGGGACTGCAAGAGACCCAGTACTTC	CASSYSIPGLQETQYF
TRBV7-2	TRBJ2-3	TRBD1	few	14	TGTGCCAGCAGGACAGGGGTGGGGGCAGATACGCAGTATTTT	CASRTGVGADTQYF
TRBV12-3/TRBV12-4	TRBJ1-5	TRBD1	many	15	TGTGCCAGCAGTTTCCTGGACAGGGCAGGGCAGCCCCAGCATTTT	CASSFLDRAGQPQHF
TRBV10-3	TRBJ2-3	NA	NA	16	TGTGCCATCAGTGGAGGCCAGGACCTTACCGTGGATACGCAGTATTTT	CAISGGQDLTVDTQYF
TRBV2	TRBJ2-5	NA	few	13	TGTGCCAGCAGTTGGGACTCCGTCGGGACCCAGTACTTC	CASSWDSVGTQYF
TRBV5-6	TRBJ1-4	NA	many	15	TGTGCCAGCAGCTTCTTATCCAGGGACGGTGAAAAACTGTTTTTT	CASSFLSRDGEKLFF
TRBV7-2	TRBJ2-5	TRBD2	many	15	TGTGCCAGCAGCCCTACTAGCGGGGTATTAGAGACCCAGTACTTC	CASSPTSGVLETQYF
TRBV15	TRBJ1-5	NA	few	14	TGTGCCACCAGCAGAGGGGTAAAGGATCAGCCCCAGCATTTT	CATSRGVKDQPQHF
TRBV7-2	TRBJ2-4	NA	many	13	TGTGCCAGCAGCCTACACCCGGGGAACATTCAGTACTTC	CASSLHPGNIQYF
TRBV11-3	TRBJ2-5	TRBD1	NA	15	TGTGCCAGCAGCTCCGGACAGGGCTTTCAAGAGACCCAGTACTTC	CASSSGQGFQETQYF
TRBV5-1	TRBJ2-1	NA	many	15	TGCGCCAGCAGCCTCCGGGGGGCCAATATCCATGAGCAGTTCTTC	CASSLRGANIHEQFF
TRBV5-5	TRBJ2-5	NA	few	15	TGTGCCAGCAGCTTGGTAGTTGCGGCCATAGAGACCCAGTACTTC	CASSLVVAAIETQYF
TRBV4-1	TRBJ1-5	NA	few	14	TGCGCCAGCAGCACATTTGCGGGCAATCAGCCCCAGCATTTT	CASSTFAGNQPQHF
TRBV20-1	TRBJ1-2	TRBD1	many	16	TGCAGTGTCCGTCCCGGGACAGGCCCAGCTAACTATGGCTACACCTTC	CSVRPGTGPANYGYTF
TRBV5-1	TRBJ2-2	NA	NA	16	TGCGCCAGCAGCCTGGACCCTGAGCATAACACCGGGGAGCTGTTTTTT	CASSLDPEHNTGELFF
TRBV7-2	TRBJ1-4	NA	NA	16	TGTGCCAGCAGCTTTGCCGACGGGTGGGGAAGGGAAAAACTGTTTTTT	CASSFADGWGREKLFF
TRBV18	TRBJ2-1	NA	few	15	TGTGCCAGCTCACAAGACAGATTGGGCCTCAATGAGCAGTTCTTC	CASSQDRLGLNEQFF
TRBV9	TRBJ2-2	NA	many	13	TGTGCCAGCAGCACCCGGTTGACCGGGGAGCTGTTTTTT	CASSTRLTGELFF